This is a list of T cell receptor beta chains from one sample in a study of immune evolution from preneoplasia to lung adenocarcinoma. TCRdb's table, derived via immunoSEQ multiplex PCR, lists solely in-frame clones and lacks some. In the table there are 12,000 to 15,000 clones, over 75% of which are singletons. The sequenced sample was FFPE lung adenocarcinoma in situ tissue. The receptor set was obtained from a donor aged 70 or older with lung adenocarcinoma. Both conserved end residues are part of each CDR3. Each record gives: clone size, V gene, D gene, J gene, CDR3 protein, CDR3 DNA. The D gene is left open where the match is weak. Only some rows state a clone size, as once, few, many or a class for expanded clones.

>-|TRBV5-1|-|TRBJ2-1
CASSLGQTNYNEQFF
TGCGCCAGCAGCTTGGGACAGACTAACTACAATGAGCAGTTCTTC
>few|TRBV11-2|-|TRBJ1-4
CASSGPVIRINEKLFF
TGTGCCAGCAGCGGACCCGTGATAAGAATTAATGAAAAACTGTTTTTT
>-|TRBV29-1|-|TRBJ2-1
CSVERGWNEQFF
TGCAGCGTTGAAAGGGGCTGGAATGAGCAGTTCTTC
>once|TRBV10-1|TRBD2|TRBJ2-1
CARINSGRNDNEQFF
TGCGCCAGAATTAATAGCGGGAGGAACGACAATGAGCAGTTCTTC
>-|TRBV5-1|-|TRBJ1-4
CASSLYQGLGEKLFF
TGCGCCAGCAGCTTGTATCAGGGTTTGGGTGAAAAACTGTTTTTT
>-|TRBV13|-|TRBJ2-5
CASSPKEAETQYF
TGTGCCAGCAGCCCTAAGGAGGCGGAGACCCAGTACTTC
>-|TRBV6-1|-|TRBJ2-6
CASTKLQEDNVLTF
TGTGCCAGCACGAAGCTCCAGGAGGACAACGTCCTGACTTTC
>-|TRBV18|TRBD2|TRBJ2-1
CASSLAGAGNEQFF
TGTGCCAGCTCACTAGCGGGAGCCGGCAATGAGCAGTTCTTC
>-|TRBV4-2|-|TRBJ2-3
CASSQDRSQDTQYF
TGTGCCAGCAGCCAAGATCGATCCCAAGATACGCAGTATTTT
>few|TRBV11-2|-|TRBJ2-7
CASRLQRESGVEQYF
TGTGCCAGCAGGCTACAGAGGGAGAGTGGGGTGGAGCAGTACTTC
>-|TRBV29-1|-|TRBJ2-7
CSVEDPGGRYEQYF
TGCAGCGTTGAAGATCCCGGGGGGCGGTACGAGCAGTACTTC
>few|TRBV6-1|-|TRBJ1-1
CASSDWGDNTEAFF
TGTGCCAGCAGTGACTGGGGAGATAACACTGAAGCTTTCTTT
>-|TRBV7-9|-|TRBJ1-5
CASSSDNQPQHF
TGTGCCAGCAGCTCCGACAATCAGCCCCAGCATTTT
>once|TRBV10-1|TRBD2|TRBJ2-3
CASSPSGRTDTQYF
TGCGCCAGCAGTCCTAGCGGGAGAACAGATACGCAGTATTTT
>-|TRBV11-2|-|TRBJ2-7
CASSLRGYSSYEQYF
TGTGCCAGCAGCTTGAGGGGCTATAGCTCCTACGAGCAGTACTTC
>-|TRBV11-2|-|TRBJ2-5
CASSFLPIGETQYF
TGTGCCAGCAGCTTCCTGCCGATCGGGGAGACCCAGTACTTC
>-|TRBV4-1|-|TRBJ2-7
CASSQLGSRRYEQYF
TGCGCCAGCAGCCAATTGGGAAGCCGACGCTACGAGCAGTACTTC
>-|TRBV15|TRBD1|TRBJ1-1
CATSFGQERGEAFF
TGTGCCACCAGTTTTGGACAGGAGAGGGGGGAAGCTTTCTTT
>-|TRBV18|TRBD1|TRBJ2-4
CASSPNQYRGLNSNIQYF
TGTGCCAGCTCACCGAACCAATACAGGGGGCTTAATTCCAACATTCAGTACTTC
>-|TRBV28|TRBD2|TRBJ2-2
CASRGTSGRIFTGELFF
TGTGCCAGCCGAGGGACTAGCGGGAGGATTTTCACCGGGGAGCTGTTTTTT
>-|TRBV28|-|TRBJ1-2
CASRTKHLDTF
TGTGCCAGCAGAACTAAACACCTTGACACCTTC
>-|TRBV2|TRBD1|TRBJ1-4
CASSEYFGQANEKLFF
TGTGCCAGCAGTGAATACTTTGGACAGGCTAATGAAAAACTGTTTTTT
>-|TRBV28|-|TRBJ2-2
CASSVGVENTGELFF
TGTGCCAGCAGTGTCGGGGTAGAAAACACCGGGGAGCTGTTTTTT
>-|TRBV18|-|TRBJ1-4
CASSPEGVGGEKLFF
TGTGCCAGCTCACCAGAAGGGGTGGGTGGTGAAAAACTGTTTTTT
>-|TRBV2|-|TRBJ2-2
CASMVSGMNTGELFF
TGTGCCAGCATGGTATCCGGGATGAACACCGGGGAGCTGTTTTTT
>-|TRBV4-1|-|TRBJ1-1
CASSLFTGVRDTEAFF
TGCGCCAGCAGCCTTTTCACGGGGGTTAGGGACACTGAAGCTTTCTTT
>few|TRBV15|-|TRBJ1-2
CATSRGDLAVRGYTF
TGTGCCACCAGCCGAGGAGACCTAGCGGTGAGGGGCTACACCTTC
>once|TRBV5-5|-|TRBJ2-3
CASSLAEQSTDTQYF
TGTGCCAGCAGCCTCGCGGAGCAAAGCACAGATACGCAGTATTTT
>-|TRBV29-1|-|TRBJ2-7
CSVEVAATYEQYF
TGCAGCGTTGAGGTAGCTGCAACCTACGAGCAGTACTTC
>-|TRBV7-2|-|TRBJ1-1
CASSLHGGRGNTEAFF
TGTGCCAGCAGCCTACATGGGGGCAGGGGGAACACTGAAGCTTTCTTT
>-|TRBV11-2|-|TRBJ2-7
CASSFDTTGYEQYF
TGTGCCAGCAGCTTCGATACTACTGGCTACGAGCAGTACTTC
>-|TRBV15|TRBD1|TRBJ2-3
CATSVDRSTDTQYF
TGTGCCACCAGTGTGGACAGGAGCACAGATACGCAGTATTTT
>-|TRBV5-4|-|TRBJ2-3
CASSLGRYTDTQYF
TGTGCCAGCAGCTTGGGCAGGTACACAGATACGCAGTATTTT
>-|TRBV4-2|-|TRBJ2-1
CASSQDGTQHNEQFF
TGTGCCAGCAGCCAAGATGGGACCCAACACAATGAGCAGTTCTTC
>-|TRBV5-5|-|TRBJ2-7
CASSQTPYEQYF
TGTGCCAGCAGCCAGACCCCCTACGAGCAGTACTTC
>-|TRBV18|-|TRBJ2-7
CASSEGRTELTYEQYF
TGTGCCAGCTCAGAAGGTCGGACCGAGTTGACCTACGAGCAGTACTTC
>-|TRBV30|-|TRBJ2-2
CAWSVPPGRTGELFF
TGTGCCTGGAGTGTACCCCCAGGGAGAACCGGGGAGCTGTTTTTT
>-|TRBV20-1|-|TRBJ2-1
CSALYYNEQFF
TGCAGTGCCCTTTACTACAATGAGCAGTTCTTC
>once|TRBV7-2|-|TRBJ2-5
CASSSQPGAETQYF
TGTGCCAGCAGCTCCCAACCGGGGGCAGAGACCCAGTACTTC
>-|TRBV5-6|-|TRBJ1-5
CASSIRGQPQHF
TGTGCCAGCAGCATCAGGGGTCAGCCCCAGCATTTT
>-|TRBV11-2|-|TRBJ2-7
CASSPSRSSYEQYF
TGTGCCAGCAGCCCAAGCAGGAGCTCCTACGAGCAGTACTTC
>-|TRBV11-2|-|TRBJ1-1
CASSLVGRNTEAFF
TGTGCCAGCAGCTTGGTGGGAAGGAACACTGAAGCTTTCTTT
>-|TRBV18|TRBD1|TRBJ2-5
CASSPSDRDRQETQYF
TGTGCCAGCTCACCTTCGGACAGGGACCGCCAAGAGACCCAGTACTTC
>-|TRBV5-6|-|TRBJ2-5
CASSIGPAQYF
TGTGCCAGCAGCATAGGACCGGCCCAGTACTTC
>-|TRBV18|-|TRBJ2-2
CASSPDSTVTGELFF
TGTGCCAGCTCACCCGACTCTACGGTCACCGGGGAGCTGTTTTTT
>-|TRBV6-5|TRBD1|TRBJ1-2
CASRLGQGGYTF
TGTGCCAGCAGGTTGGGACAGGGGGGCTACACCTTC
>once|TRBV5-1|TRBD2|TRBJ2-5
CASSLSSGSETQYF
TGCGCCAGCAGCTTGTCTAGCGGGAGTGAGACCCAGTACTTC
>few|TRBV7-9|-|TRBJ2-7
CASSHSNYEQYF
TGTGCCAGCAGCCATTCAAATTACGAGCAGTACTTC
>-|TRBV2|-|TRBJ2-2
CASRQWGRDTGELFF
TGTGCCAGCAGACAATGGGGAAGGGACACCGGGGAGCTGTTTTTT
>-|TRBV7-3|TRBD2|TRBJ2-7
CASSLGTSGDEQYF
TGTGCCAGCAGTCTAGGGACTAGCGGCGACGAGCAGTACTTC
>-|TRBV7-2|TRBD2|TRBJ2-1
CASSLNSAGLAGGEQFF
TGTGCCAGCAGCTTAAATAGTGCGGGACTAGCGGGAGGTGAGCAGTTCTTC